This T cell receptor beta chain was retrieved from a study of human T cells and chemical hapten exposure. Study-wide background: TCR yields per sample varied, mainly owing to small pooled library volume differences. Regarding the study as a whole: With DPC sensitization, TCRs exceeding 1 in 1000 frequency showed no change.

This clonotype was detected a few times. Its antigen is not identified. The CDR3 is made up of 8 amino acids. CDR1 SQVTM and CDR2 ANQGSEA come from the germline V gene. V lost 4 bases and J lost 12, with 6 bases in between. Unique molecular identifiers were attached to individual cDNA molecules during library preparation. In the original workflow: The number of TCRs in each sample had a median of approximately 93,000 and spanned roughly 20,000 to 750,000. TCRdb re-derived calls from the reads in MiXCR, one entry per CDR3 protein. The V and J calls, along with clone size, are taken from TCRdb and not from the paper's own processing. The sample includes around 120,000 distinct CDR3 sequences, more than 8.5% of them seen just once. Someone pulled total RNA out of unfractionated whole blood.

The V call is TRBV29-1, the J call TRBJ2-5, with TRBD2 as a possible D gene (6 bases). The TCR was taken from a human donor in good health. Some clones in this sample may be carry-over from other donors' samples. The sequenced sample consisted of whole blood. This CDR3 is CSVGGEYF. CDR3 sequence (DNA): TGCAGCGTTGGGGGGGAGTACTTC.